These 21 T cell receptor beta chains came from one sample sequenced in a study of blood T cell repertoires in COVID-19. TCRdb keeps only in-frame clones here, not all; method: immunoSEQ multiplex PCR. The sample shows roughly 400,000 clones, just over 90% of them seen only once. The sample consisted of PBMCs or T cells enriched from blood (not recorded which). The source is a woman between 40 and 50 years old who had been exposed to COVID-19.

V usage is TRBV9 and J usage is TRBJ1-1; TRBD1 aligns across 9 bases. Germline V gives CDR1 SGDLS, CDR2 YYNGEE. The CDR3 is made up of 16 amino acids. V was clipped by 3 bases and J by 0 bases; unmatched bases: 6. CDR3 DNA: TGTGCCAGCAGCGCAACAGGGGGCATTATGAACACTGAAGCTTTCTTT. Translating gives CASSATGGIMNTEAFF.

The CDR3 protein is CASSFEPGTGGYTF. As DNA, the CDR3 is TGTGCCAGCAGCTTTGAACCTGGGACAGGTGGCTACACCTTC. The chain links TRBV7-6 to TRBJ1-2; TRBD1 matches 8 bases. V trimming: 3 bases; J trimming: 7 bases; junction bases outside the gene matches: 7. The CDR3 has 14 amino acids. Per germline, CDR1 SGHVS and CDR2 FNYEAQ.

The chain carries TRBV5-1 and TRBJ1-1; D not resolved. The germline gives CDR1 SGHRS, CDR2 YFSETQ. Trimming cost V 2 bases and J 6 bases, with 14 bases left between them. The CDR3 length is 14 residues. The CDR3 is CASSFLVSSAEAFF. CDR3 bases: TGCGCCAGCAGCTTTTTAGTGTCGAGTGCTGAAGCTTTCTTT.

This rearrangement joins TRBV9 to TRBJ1-3; a weak D match, TRBD1 (6 bases). CDR1 SGDLS and CDR2 YYNGEE come from the germline V gene. Trimming removed 4 bases at V and 6 bases at J, with 8 bases between. The CDR3 sequence is 12 residues long. CDR3 region: CASSRDTNTIYF. The CDR3 DNA follows: TGTGCCAGCAGCAGGGACACAAACACCATATATTTT.

The chain has TRBV15 and TRBJ1-3; possible D gene TRBD1, 6 bases. Trimming pared 5 bases from V and 2 bases from J, leaving 13 bases between. In germline, CDR1 is LNHNV, CDR2 YYDKDF (reference sequence). The CDR3 totals 15 residues. CDR3 loop: CATSSQGLAGNTIYF. The CDR3 DNA follows: TGTGCCACCAGCTCCCAGGGGTTGGCTGGAAACACCATATATTTT.

V usage is TRBV30 and J usage is TRBJ2-1; TRBD2 matches at 7 bases. Trimming at V came to 3 bases and at J to 10 bases, leaving 15 bases not matched to a gene. Germline assignment: CDR1 GTSNPN and CDR2 SVGIG (reference sequence). The CDR3 is 15 amino acids. This chain's CDR3 is CAWSLGGTLLREQFF. The CDR3 region has the DNA TGTGCCTGGAGCTTGGGGGGGACCCTACTTAGGGAGCAGTTCTTC. Together with reference TRBV30 and TRBJ2-1, the CDR3 gives the full variable domain: SQTIHQWPATLVQPVGSPLSLECTVEGTSNPNLYWYRQAAGRGLQLLFYSVGIGQISSEVPQNLSASRPQDRQFILSSKKLLLSDSGFYLCAWSLGGTLLREQFFGPGTRLTVL.

V gene TRBV7-9 combines with J gene TRBJ1-1; no definite D call. This CDR3 has 14 residues. With 1 base removed from V and 3 bases from J, the gap between germline ends came to 9 bases. Germline CDR1 is SEHNR and CDR2 is FQNEAQ (reference sequence). DNA for the CDR3: TGTGCCAGCAGCTTAGACCAGGACTACACTGAAGCTTTCTTT. This sequence encodes CASSLDQDYTEAFF.

The genes are TRBV7-2 and TRBJ2-2; 7 bases map to TRBD2. Per the germline V gene, CDR1 is SGHTA and CDR2 is FQGNSA. This CDR3 is 15 amino acids long. J lost 7 bases, V lost 1 base, and 6 bases had no gene match. The CDR3 DNA reads TGTGCCAGCAGCTTAGTTGGGGGGGTTCTCGGGGAGCTGTTTTTT. Its protein product is CASSLVGGVLGELFF.

This rearrangement joins TRBV30 to TRBJ2-2; tentative D call: TRBD1 (6 bases). Trimming removed 5 bases from V and 4 bases from J, with 17 bases in between. Germline CDR1 is GTSNPN and CDR2 is SVGIG (reference sequence). The CDR3 loop spans 15 amino acids. The CDR3 reads CAWSYLTGGTGELFF. The CDR3 region has the DNA TGTGCCTGGTCATATTTGACAGGAGGCACCGGGGAGCTGTTTTTT.

The chain is built from TRBV24-1 and TRBJ2-2; the D gene is possibly TRBD2 (6 bases). Germline CDR1 and CDR2: KGHDR and SFDVKD. V was pared by 6 bases and J by 4 bases, with 14 bases between. The CDR3 is made up of 15 amino acids. The CDR3 coding sequence is TGTGCCACCAGTCGGACGGGAGTGGCCACCGGGGAGCTGTTTTTT. It yields the protein CATSRTGVATGELFF.

V and J are TRBV29-1 and TRBJ1-5; 9 bases are shared with TRBD1. Germline V gives CDR1 SQVTM, CDR2 ANQGSEA. The CDR3 totals 14 residues. Losses at the gene ends were 6 bases for V and 6 bases for J; bases not matched to a gene: 9. This CDR3 is CSVAGTGKIQPQHF. CDR3 bases: TGCAGCGTAGCCGGGACAGGGAAGATTCAGCCCCAGCATTTT.

The rearrangement joins TRBV19 to TRBJ2-3; TRBD2 agrees at 12 bases. This CDR3 comprises 18 residues. The J segment lost 0 bases and the V segment lost 1 base, leaving 5 bases of the junction unmatched. Looked up from germline, CDR1 is LNHDA and CDR2 is SQIVND (reference sequence). The CDR3 spells CASSIAPGLAGSTDTQYF. DNA of the CDR3: TGTGCCAGTAGTATAGCCCCCGGACTAGCGGGAAGCACAGATACGCAGTATTTT.

The chain recombines TRBV18 with TRBJ2-7; 8 bases match TRBD1. The CDR3 length is 13 residues. The germline V gene has CDR1 KGHSH and CDR2 LQKENI. The junction had 3 bases not matched to a gene; V was cut back by 3 bases and J by 5 bases. The CDR3 region is CASSPKTGDEQYF. As DNA, the CDR3 is TGTGCCAGCTCACCTAAGACAGGGGACGAGCAGTACTTC.

V and J are TRBV7-2 and TRBJ2-5; TRBD2 matches 10 bases. The CDR3 is 15 amino acids. The germline V gene encodes CDR1 SGHTA and CDR2 FQGNSA. Losses at the gene ends were 1 base for V and 5 bases for J; bases not matched to a gene: 4. The CDR3 DNA sequence: TGTGCCAGCAGCTTAGAACTAGCGGGGCGGGAGACCCAGTACTTC. Protein product: CASSLELAGRETQYF.

This clone was counted once. The CDR3 is CASSLARQGYGYTF. The CDR3 DNA reads TGTGCCAGCAGCTTAGCGCGACAGGGGTATGGCTACACCTTC. This chain links TRBV7-8 with TRBJ1-2; 8 bases are shared with TRBD1. The germline gives CDR1 SGHVS, CDR2 FQNEAQ. The CDR3 is 14 amino acids. Germline trimming cut 0 bases from V and 5 bases from J; bases unmatched to any gene: 2.

This chain links TRBV6-2 or TRBV6-3 with TRBJ1-1; tentatively, D is TRBD1 (6 bases). The CDR3 totals 15 residues. Per the germline V gene, CDR1 is MNHEY and CDR2 is SVGEGT. The ends were cut back, 0 bases at V and 2 bases at J, with 10 bases in the middle. The CDR3 here is CASSYSRTVNTEAFF. The CDR3 DNA sequence: TGTGCCAGCAGTTACTCCCGGACAGTCAACACTGAAGCTTTCTTT.

This clone was counted a few times. The CDR3: CASSPGLGTEAFF. Here the CDR3 DNA reads TGTGCCAGCAGCCCAGGACTGGGCACTGAAGCTTTCTTT. The J gene is TRBJ1-1, the V gene TRBV5-5, with D uncertain. Trimming pared 4 bases from V and 4 bases from J, leaving 11 bases between. The CDR3 covers 13 residues. Germline V gene sequence: CDR1 SGHKS, CDR2 YYEKEE (reference sequence). Together with reference TRBV5-5 and TRBJ1-1, the CDR3 gives the full variable domain: DAGVTQSPTHLIKTRGQQVTLRCSPISGHKSVSWYQQVLGQGPQFIFQYYEKEERGRGNFPDRFSARQFPNYSSELNVNALLLGDSALYLCASSPGLGTEAFFGQGTRLTVV.

J is TRBJ1-4 and V is TRBV27, with TRBD1 identical over 7 bases. The CDR3 covers 14 residues. J was trimmed by 5 bases and V by 6 bases; bases with no gene match: 6. In germline, CDR1 is MNHEY, CDR2 SMNVEV (reference sequence). The chain's CDR3 is CASRRGGSNEKLFF. DNA of the CDR3: TGTGCCAGCAGGAGAGGGGGCTCGAATGAAAAACTGTTTTTT.

The J gene is TRBJ2-7, the V gene TRBV14; 9 positions agree with TRBD1. Looked up from germline, CDR1 is SGHDN and CDR2 is FVKESK. CDR3 length equals 16 residues. The J segment lost 0 bases and the V segment lost 4 bases, leaving 7 bases of the junction unmatched. The CDR3 protein is CASSRRDRGVSYEQYF. The DNA for the CDR3 is TGTGCCAGCAGCCGCCGAGACAGGGGGGTCTCCTACGAGCAGTACTTC.

This chain uses TRBV6-5 with TRBJ2-7, with 8 bases matching TRBD1. Germline V gene lookup returns CDR1 MNHEY and CDR2 SVGAGI. J was trimmed by 2 bases and V by 0 bases; bases with no gene match: 3. This CDR3 is built from 15 residues. CDR3 nucleotides: TGTGCCAGCAGTTACTCCGGGACAGGAACCTACGAGCAGTACTTC. Its protein product is CASSYSGTGTYEQYF.

The V call is TRBV2, the J call TRBJ2-2, with D possibly TRBD2 on 5 matching bases. The V end was cut by 8 bases, the J end by 5 bases, with 9 bases between. This CDR3 comprises 12 residues. Germline V CDR1 and CDR2: SNHLY, FYNNEI. The CDR3 protein is CASARGTGELFF. CDR3 in DNA: TGTGCCAGCGCCCGGGGTACCGGGGAGCTGTTTTTT.